This T cell receptor (beta chain) was identified in a study of shared clonotypes between healthy human individuals. Study-wide results and caveats: Shared clonotypes: roughly 4.7% naive CD4, around 3.7% naive CD8, about 2.2% memory CD4, more than 0.3% memory CD8. Naive subsets typically showed greater estimated richness than memory subsets. Clonotypes shared by all four donors outscored non-shared clonotypes in generation probability.

The naive CD8 population came from CD45RO-negative cells selected for CCR7, without terminally differentiated effector memory CD45RA+ cells. All donors were Caucasian adults living in Nashville, Tennessee. There are 15 residues in the CDR3. Trimming removed 3 bases at V and 6 bases at J, with 18 bases between. Germline CDR1 LNHDA, CDR2 SQIVND (reference sequence). Comments on this clone: Antigen unknown.

Using immunoSEQ multiplex PCR, the repertoire was profiled, and TCRdb retains in-frame clones only, with some absent. Among 2 million or so clones listed, over 85% were seen once. This rearrangement joins TRBV19 to TRBJ2-7; a weak D match, TRBD1 (5 bases). The sequence was collected from a man aged 18 to 29 in good health. What was sequenced was naive CD8+ T cells sorted from blood. CDR3 nucleotides: TGTGCCAGTAGTATTAGTGACAGTGCGAATTCCGAGCAGTACTTC. Its protein product is CASSISDSANSEQYF.